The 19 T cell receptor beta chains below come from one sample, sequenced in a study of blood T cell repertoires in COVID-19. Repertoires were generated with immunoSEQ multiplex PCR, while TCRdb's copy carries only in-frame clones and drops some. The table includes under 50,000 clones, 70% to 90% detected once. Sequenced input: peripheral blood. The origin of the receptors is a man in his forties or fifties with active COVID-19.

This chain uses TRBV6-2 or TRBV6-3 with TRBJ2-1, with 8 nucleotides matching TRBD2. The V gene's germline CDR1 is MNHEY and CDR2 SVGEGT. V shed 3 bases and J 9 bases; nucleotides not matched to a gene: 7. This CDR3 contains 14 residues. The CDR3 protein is CASSYDGSGGEQFF. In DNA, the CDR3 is TGTGCCAGCAGTTATGACGGGAGCGGGGGTGAGCAGTTCTTC.

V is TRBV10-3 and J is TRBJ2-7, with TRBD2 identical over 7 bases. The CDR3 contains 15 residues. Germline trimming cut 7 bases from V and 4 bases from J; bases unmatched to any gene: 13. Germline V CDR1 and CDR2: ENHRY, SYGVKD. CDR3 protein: CAITDPALAAYEQYF. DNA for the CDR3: TGTGCCATCACCGACCCCGCCCTAGCGGCTTACGAGCAGTACTTC.

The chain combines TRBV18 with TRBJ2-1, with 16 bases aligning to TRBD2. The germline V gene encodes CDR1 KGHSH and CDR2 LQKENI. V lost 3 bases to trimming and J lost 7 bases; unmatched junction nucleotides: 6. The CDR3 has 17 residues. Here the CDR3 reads CASSPPGLAGGSNEQFF. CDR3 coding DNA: TGTGCCAGCTCACCTCCGGGACTAGCGGGGGGGAGTAATGAGCAGTTCTTC.

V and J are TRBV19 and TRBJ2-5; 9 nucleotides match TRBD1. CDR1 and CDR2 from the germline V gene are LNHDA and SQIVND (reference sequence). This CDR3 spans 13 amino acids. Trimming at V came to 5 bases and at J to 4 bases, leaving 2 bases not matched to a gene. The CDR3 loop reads CASSSQGAETQYF. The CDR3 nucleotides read TGTGCCAGTAGTTCACAGGGGGCAGAGACCCAGTACTTC. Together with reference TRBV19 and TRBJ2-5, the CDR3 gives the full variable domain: DGGITQSPKYLFRKEGQNVTLSCEQNLNHDAMYWYRQDPGQGLRLIYYSQIVNDFQKGDIAEGYSVSREKKESFPLTVTSAQKNPTAFYLCASSSQGAETQYFGPGTRLLVL.

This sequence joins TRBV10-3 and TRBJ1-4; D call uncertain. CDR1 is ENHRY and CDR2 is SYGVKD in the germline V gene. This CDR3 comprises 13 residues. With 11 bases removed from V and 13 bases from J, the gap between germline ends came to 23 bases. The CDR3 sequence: CALHVPRDDGLFF. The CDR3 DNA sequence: TGTGCCCTCCATGTCCCACGGGATGACGGACTGTTTTTT.

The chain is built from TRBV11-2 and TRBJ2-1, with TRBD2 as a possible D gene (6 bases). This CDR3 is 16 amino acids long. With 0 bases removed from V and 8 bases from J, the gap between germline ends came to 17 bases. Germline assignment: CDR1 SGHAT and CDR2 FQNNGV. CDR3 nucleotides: TGTGCCAGCAGCTTAGATCGCGGGGCCCTTCTGCATGAGCAGTTCTTC. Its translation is CASSLDRGALLHEQFF.

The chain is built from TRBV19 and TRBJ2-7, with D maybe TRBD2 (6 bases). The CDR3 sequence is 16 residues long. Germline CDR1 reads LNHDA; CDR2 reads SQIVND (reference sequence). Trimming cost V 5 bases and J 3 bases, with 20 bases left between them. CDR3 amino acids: CASSPSGAGTIYEQYF. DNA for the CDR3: TGTGCCAGTAGTCCCTCTGGGGCGGGAACCATCTACGAGCAGTACTTC. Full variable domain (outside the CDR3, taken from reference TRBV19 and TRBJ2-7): DGGITQSPKYLFRKEGQNVTLSCEQNLNHDAMYWYRQDPGQGLRLIYYSQIVNDFQKGDIAEGYSVSREKKESFPLTVTSAQKNPTAFYLCASSPSGAGTIYEQYFGPGTRLTVT.

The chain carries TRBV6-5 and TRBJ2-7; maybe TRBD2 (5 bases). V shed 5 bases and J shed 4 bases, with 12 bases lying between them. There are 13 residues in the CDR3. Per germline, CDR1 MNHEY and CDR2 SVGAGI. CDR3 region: CASSRGPVYEQYF. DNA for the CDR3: TGTGCCAGCAGTCGAGGGCCCGTTTACGAGCAGTACTTC.

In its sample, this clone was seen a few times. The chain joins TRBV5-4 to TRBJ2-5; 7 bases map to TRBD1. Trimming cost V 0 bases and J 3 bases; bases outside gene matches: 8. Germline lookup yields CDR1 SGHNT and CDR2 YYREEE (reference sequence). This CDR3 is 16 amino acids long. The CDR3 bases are TGTGCCAGCAGCTTGGATCGTAGGACAGGCGAAGAGACCCAGTACTTC. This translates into CASSLDRRTGEETQYF.

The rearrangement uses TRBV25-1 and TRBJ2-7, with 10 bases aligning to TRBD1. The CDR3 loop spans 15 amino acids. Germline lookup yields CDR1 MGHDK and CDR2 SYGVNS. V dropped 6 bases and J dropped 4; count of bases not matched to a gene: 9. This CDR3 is CASSDSGQGSYEQYF. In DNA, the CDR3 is TGTGCCAGCAGCGACTCGGGACAGGGGTCGTACGAGCAGTACTTC.

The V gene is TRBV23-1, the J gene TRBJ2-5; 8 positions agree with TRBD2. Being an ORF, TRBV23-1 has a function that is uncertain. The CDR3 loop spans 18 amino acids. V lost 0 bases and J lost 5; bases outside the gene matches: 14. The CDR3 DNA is TGCGCCAGCAGTCAATCCTATGGAGAACCGGGGGGGGGCGAGACCCAGTACTTC. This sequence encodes CASSQSYGEPGGGETQYF.

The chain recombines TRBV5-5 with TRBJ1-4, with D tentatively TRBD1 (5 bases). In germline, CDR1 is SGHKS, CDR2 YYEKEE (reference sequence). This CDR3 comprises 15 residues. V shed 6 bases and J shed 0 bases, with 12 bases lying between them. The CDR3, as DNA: TGTGCCAGCACGGGGGGGTCTGCAACTAATGAAAAACTGTTTTTT. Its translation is CASTGGSATNEKLFF.

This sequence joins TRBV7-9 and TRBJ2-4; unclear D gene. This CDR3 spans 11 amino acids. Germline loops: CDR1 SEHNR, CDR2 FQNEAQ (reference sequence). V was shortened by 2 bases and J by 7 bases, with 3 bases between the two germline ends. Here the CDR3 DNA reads TGTGCCAGCAGCTTACAGAACATTCAGTACTTC. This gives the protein CASSLQNIQYF.

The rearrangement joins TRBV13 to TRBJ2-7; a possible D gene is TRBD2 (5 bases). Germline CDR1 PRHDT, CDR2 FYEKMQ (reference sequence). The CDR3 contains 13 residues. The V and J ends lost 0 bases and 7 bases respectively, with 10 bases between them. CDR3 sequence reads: CASSLGDLEEQYF. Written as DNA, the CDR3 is TGTGCCAGCAGCTTAGGGGACTTGGAAGAGCAGTACTTC.

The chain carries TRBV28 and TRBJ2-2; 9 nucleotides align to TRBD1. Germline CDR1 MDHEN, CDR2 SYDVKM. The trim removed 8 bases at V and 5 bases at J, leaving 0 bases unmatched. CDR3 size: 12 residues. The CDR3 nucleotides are TGTGCCAGCGGGACAGGGACCGGGGAGCTGTTTTTT. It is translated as CASGTGTGELFF. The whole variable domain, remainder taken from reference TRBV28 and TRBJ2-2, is DVKVTQSSRYLVKRTGEKVFLECVQDMDHENMFWYRQDPGLGLRLIYFSYDVKMKEKGDIPEGYSVSREKKERFSLILESASTNQTSMYLCASGTGTGELFFGEGSRLTVL.

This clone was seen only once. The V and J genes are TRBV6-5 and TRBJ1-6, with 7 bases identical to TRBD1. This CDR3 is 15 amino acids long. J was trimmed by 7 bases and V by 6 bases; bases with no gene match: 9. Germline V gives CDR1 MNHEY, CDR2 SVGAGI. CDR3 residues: CASRDRTGGNSPLHF. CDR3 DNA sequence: TGTGCCAGCAGGGATAGGACAGGTGGGAATTCACCCCTCCACTTT.

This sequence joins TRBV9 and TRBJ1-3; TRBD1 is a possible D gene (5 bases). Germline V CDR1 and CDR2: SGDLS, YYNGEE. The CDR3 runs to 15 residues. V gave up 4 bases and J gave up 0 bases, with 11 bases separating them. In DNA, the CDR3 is TGTGCCAGCAGCCCCGACAGTTTCTCTGGAAACACCATATATTTT. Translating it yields CASSPDSFSGNTIYF.

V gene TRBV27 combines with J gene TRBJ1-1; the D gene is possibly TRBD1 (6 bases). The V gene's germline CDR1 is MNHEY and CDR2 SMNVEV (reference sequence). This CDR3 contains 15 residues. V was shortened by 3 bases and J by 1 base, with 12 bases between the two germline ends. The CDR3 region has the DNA TGTGCCAGCAGTTTCCGAGACAGGTCGAACACTGAAGCTTTCTTT. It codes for CASSFRDRSNTEAFF.

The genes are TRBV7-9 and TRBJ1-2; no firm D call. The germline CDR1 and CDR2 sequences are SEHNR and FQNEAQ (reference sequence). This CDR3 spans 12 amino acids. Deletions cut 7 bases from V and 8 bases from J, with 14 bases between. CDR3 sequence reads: CASTAAGFGYTF. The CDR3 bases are TGTGCCAGCACCGCAGCAGGATTCGGCTACACCTTC.